Here is one T cell receptor (beta chain) with its context. Antigen specificity is unknown. This specimen belongs to a study of cytomegalovirus exposure and HLA in healthy donors. Study-wide points: The tendency of first-cohort TCR clusters to co-occur in the 120 or so validation repertoires was the finding of a later analysis. Three chains linked to CMV were shown in vitro to be specific for CMV antigens. The study flagged around 150 TCR beta chains as cytomegalovirus-associated.

Only in-frame clones appear in the TCRdb table, and some are missing; sequencing was by immunoSEQ multiplex PCR. Among 75,000 to 100,000 clones, 96% were seen once, and the ten largest hold around 0.78%. From the approximately 110-subject validation cohort, which was separate from the roughly 700-subject first cohort, the donors were drawn. The germline CDR1 and CDR2 sequences are MNHEY and SVGAGI. The J segment lost 2 bases and the V segment lost 6 bases, leaving 6 bases of the junction unmatched. CDR3 length: 15 amino acids. This chain links TRBV6-5 with TRBJ2-7; TRBD2 matches at 11 bases. Material for sequencing was PBMCs. This TCR was sampled from a man aged 18 to 30 in good health and CMV-seronegative. DNA for the CDR3: TGTGCCAGCAGCTCGCCTAGCGGGAGGCCCTACGAGCAGTACTTC. As protein: CASSSPSGRPYEQYF.